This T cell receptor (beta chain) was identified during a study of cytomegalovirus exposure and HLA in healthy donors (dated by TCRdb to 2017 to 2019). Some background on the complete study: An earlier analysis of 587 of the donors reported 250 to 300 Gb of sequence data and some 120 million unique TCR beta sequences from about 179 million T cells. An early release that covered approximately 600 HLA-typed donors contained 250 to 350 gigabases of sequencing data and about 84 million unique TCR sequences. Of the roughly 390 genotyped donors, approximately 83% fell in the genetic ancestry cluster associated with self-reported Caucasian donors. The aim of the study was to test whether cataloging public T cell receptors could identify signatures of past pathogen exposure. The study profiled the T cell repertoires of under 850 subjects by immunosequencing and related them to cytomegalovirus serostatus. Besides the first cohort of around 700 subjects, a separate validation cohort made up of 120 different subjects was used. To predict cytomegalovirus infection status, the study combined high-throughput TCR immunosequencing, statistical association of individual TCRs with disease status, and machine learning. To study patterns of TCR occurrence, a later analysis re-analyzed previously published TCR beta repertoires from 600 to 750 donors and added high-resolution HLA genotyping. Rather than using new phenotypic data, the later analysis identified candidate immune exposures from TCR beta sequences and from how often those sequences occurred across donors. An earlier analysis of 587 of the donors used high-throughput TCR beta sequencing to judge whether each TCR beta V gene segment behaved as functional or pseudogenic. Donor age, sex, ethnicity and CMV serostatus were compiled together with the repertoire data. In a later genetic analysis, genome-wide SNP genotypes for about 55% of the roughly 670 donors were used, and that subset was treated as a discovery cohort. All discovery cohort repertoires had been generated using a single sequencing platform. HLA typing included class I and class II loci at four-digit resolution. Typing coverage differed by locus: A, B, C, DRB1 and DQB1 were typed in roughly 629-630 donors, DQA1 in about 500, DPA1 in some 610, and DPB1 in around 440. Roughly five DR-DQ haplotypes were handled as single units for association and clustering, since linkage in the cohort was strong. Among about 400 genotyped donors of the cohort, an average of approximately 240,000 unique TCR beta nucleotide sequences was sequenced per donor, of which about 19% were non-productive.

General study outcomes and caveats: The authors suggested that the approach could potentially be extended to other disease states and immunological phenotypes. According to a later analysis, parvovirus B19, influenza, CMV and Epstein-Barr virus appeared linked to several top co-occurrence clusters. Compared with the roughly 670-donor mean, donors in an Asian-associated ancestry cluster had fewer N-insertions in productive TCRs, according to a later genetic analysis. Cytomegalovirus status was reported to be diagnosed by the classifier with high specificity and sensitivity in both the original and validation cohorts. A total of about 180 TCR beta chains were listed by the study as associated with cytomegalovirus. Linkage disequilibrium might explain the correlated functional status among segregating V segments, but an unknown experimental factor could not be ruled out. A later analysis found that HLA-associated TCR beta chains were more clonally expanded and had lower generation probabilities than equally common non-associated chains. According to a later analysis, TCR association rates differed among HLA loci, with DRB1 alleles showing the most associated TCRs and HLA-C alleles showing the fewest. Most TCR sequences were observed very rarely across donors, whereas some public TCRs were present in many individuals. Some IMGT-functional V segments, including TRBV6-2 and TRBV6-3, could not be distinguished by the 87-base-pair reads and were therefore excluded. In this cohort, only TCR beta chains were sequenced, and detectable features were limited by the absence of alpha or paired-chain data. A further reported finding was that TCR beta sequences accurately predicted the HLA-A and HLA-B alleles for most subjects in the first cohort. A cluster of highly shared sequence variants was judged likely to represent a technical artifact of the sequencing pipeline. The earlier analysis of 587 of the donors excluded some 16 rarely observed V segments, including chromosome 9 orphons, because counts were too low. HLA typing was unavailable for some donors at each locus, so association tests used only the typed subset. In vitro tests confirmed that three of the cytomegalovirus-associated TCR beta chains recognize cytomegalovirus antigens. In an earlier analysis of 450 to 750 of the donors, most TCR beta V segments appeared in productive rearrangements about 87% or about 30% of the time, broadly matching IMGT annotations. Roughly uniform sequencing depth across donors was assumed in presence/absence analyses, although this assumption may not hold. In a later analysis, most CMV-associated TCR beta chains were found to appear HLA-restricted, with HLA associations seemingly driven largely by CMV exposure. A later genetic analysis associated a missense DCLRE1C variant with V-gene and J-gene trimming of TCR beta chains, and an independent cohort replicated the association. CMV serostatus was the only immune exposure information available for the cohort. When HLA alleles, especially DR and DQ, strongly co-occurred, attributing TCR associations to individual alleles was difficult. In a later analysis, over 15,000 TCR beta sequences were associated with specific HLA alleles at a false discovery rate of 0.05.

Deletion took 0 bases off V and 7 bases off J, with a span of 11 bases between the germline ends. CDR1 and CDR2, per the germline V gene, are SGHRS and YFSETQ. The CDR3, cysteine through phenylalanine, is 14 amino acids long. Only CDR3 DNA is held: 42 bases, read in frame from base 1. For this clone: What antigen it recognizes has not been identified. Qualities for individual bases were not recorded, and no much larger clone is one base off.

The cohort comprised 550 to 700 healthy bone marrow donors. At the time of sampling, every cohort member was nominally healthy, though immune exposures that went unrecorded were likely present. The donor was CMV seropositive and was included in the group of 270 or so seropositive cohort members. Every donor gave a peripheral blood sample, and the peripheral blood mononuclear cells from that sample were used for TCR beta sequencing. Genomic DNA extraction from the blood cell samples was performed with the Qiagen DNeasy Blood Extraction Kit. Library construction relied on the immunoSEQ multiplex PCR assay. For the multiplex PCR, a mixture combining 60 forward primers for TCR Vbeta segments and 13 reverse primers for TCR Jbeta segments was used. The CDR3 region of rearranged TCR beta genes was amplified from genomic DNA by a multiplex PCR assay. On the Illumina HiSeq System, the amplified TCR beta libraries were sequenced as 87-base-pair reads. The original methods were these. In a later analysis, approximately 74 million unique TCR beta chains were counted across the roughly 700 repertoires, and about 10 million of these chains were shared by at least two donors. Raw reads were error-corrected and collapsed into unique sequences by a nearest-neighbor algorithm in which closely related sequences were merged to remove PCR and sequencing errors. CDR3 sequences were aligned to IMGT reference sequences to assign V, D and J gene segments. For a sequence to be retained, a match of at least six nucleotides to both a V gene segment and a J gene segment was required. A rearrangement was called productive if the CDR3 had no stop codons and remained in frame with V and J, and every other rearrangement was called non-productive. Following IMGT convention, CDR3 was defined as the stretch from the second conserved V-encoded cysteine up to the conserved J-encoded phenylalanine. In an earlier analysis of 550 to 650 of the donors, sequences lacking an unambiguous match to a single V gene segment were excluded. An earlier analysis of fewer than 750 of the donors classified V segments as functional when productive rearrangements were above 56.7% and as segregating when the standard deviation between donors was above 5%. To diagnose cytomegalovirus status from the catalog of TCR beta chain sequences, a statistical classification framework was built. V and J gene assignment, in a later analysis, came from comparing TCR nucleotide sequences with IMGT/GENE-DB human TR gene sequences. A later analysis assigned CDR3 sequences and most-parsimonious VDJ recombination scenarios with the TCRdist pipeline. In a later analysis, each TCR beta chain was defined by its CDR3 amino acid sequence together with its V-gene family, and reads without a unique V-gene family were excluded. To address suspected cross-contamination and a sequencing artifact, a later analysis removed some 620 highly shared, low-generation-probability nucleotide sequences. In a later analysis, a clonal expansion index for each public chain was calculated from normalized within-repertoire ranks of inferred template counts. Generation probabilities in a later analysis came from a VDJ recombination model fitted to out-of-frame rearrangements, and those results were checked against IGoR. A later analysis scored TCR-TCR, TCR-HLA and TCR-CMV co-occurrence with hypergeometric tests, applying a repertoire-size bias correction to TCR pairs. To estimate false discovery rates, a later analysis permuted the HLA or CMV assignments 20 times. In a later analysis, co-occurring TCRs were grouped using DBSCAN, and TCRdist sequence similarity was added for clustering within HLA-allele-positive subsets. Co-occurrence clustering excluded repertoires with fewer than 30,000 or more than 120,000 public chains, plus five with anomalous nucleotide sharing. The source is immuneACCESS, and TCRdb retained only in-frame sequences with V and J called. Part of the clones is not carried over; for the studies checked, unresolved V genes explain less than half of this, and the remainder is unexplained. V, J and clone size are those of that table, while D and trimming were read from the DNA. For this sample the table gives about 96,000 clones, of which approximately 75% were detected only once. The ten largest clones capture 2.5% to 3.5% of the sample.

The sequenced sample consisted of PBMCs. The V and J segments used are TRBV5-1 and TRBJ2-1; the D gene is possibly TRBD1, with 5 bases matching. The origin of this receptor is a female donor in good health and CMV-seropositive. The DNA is TGCGCCAGCAGCTTGGACTTAGGGGTAAATGAGCAGTTCTTC. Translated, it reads CASSLDLGVNEQFF. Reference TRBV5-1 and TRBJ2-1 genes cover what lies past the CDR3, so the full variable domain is KAGVTQTPRYLIKTRGQQVTLSCSPISGHRSVSWYQQTPGQGLQFLFEYFSETQRNKGNFPGRFSGRQFSNSRSEMNVSTLELGDSALYLCASSLDLGVNEQFFGPGTRLTVL.